Shown below are 7 T cell receptor beta chains from a single sample sequenced in a study of blood T cell repertoires in COVID-19 (dated by TCRdb to 2018 to 2021). The library was generated by the immunoSEQ multiplex PCR assay. Entries here come from immuneACCESS through TCRdb and include only in-frame sequences with V and J called. Some clones fail to appear in such tables; in the studies checked, an unresolved V gene covers under half of the shortfall, and the cause of the remainder is unknown. The sample table contains roughly 250,000 clones; only one count was recorded for 80% to 90% of them. The ten largest clones add up to 12% of the sample. Sequencing used peripheral blood. The source is a woman under 40 with COVID-19, enrolled during active disease.

This clone was observed a handful of times. This chain uses TRBV18 with TRBJ1-2, with 9 bases fitting TRBD1. Losses at the gene ends were 3 bases for V and 7 bases for J; bases not matched to a gene: 12. The V gene's germline CDR1 is KGHSH and CDR2 LQKENI. The CDR3 sequence is 16 residues long. The CDR3 region is CASSPNRGHSFGGYTF. In DNA, the CDR3 is TGTGCCAGCTCACCCAACAGGGGGCATTCATTCGGTGGCTACACCTTC.

The chain joins TRBV5-1 to TRBJ2-3; D not certain. The germline V gene encodes CDR1 SGHRS and CDR2 YFSETQ. Trimming left V 0 bases short and J 0 bases short, with 8 bases between. CDR3 length: 15 amino acids. CDR3 nucleotide sequence: TGCGCCAGCAGCTTGGCCGAGGTTAGCACAGATACGCAGTATTTT. Amino acid sequence: CASSLAEVSTDTQYF.

This chain links TRBV27 with TRBJ1-1, with 9 bases identical to TRBD1. Trimming removed 6 bases from V and 5 bases from J; junction bases left unmatched: 7. The germline V gene encodes CDR1 MNHEY and CDR2 SMNVEV (reference sequence). The length of the CDR3 is 14 residues. The CDR3 nucleotides read TGTGCCAGCAGCGTCCGACAGGGGGTAACTGAAGCTTTCTTT. Translated, it gives CASSVRQGVTEAFF.

The chain employs TRBV29-1 and TRBJ2-3, with D perhaps TRBD2 (5 bases). CDR1 is SQVTM, CDR2 ANQGSEA, per germline. The CDR3 spans 13 residues. V was trimmed by 7 bases and J by 2 bases, leaving 13 bases between them. The DNA for the CDR3 is TGCAGCGGCGGGCCGCTATACACAGATACGCAGTATTTT. Its translation is CSGGPLYTDTQYF.

This chain joins TRBV12-5 and TRBJ1-5; 7 bases match TRBD1. Losses at the gene ends were 6 bases for V and 3 bases for J; bases not matched to a gene: 5. The CDR3 runs to 14 residues. Germline CDR1 and CDR2: LGHNT and FRNRAP. CDR3 coding DNA: TGTGCTAGTGGCCAGACAGGGCTCAATCAGCCCCAGCATTTT. Translated: CASGQTGLNQPQHF.

The chain couples TRBV11-2 to TRBJ2-3; possibly TRBD1 for D (6 bases). Trimming removed 2 bases from V and 0 bases from J, with 12 bases in between. The CDR3 spans 16 residues. The V gene's germline CDR1 is SGHAT and CDR2 FQNNGV. The CDR3 protein is CASSLKMRGSTDTQYF. The CDR3 DNA reads TGTGCCAGCAGCTTAAAAATGAGGGGGAGCACAGATACGCAGTATTTT.

CDR3 coding DNA: TGTGCCAGCAGTGACGTGATTTTCGGCTACGAGCAGTACTTC. Protein product: CASSDVIFGYEQYF. The chain links TRBV6-1 to TRBJ2-7; D not certain. Germline assignment: CDR1 MNHNS and CDR2 SASEGT. The CDR3 totals 14 residues. Trimming shortened V by 3 bases and J by 3 bases, and 12 bases separated the two germline ends.